These 14 T cell receptor beta chains share one sample of origin, sequenced in a study of beta chain features in type 1 diabetes. Isolated RNA was reverse transcribed in full, so expressed TCRB transcripts were sequenced. Clones were sequenced by immunoSEQ multiplex PCR, and TCRdb holds only the in-frame ones, with some missing. The table includes some 410,000 clones, about 15% detected once. Sequences were obtained from naive CD4+ T cells from blood. The origin of the receptors is a man in his thirties or forties in good health.

Only a few counts were recorded for this clone. The chain carries TRBV7-9 and TRBJ1-6; D is uncertain. V dropped 7 bases and J dropped 4 bases, with 14 bases sitting between them. CDR3 size: 15 residues. CDR1 is SEHNR, CDR2 FQNEAQ, per germline (reference sequence). The CDR3 loop reads CASTPSGEYNSPLHF. Written as DNA, the CDR3 is TGTGCCAGCACGCCGTCCGGGGAGTATAATTCACCCCTCCACTTT.

The rearrangement joins TRBV19 to TRBJ1-1; possible D gene TRBD1, 5 bases. The CDR3 has 14 amino acids. Per the germline V gene, CDR1 is LNHDA and CDR2 is SQIVND (reference sequence). V was trimmed by 1 base and J by 1 base, leaving 7 bases between them. CDR3 sequence: CASSIAGQNTEAFF. The DNA of the CDR3 is TGTGCCAGTAGTATAGCCGGACAGAACACTGAAGCTTTCTTT.

This clone was observed a few times. The V and J genes are TRBV11-3 and TRBJ2-1; TRBD2 matches at 13 bases. CDR3 length: 14 residues. CDR1 is SGHNT, CDR2 YENEEA, per germline. V lost 3 bases, J lost 10 bases, and 3 bases stayed unmatched. CDR3 nucleotide sequence: TGTGCCAGCAGCTTCGGACTAGCGGGAGTGGAGCAGTTCTTC. It encodes CASSFGLAGVEQFF.

This clone occurred a few times. This sequence joins TRBV28 and TRBJ2-7, with D perhaps matching TRBD2 (5 bases). Looked up from germline, CDR1 is MDHEN and CDR2 is SYDVKM. Trimming removed 7 bases from V and 7 bases from J, with 23 bases in between. This CDR3 is built from 15 residues. CDR3 residues: CASTNPLAPLGEQYF. The CDR3 nucleotides read TGTGCCAGCACAAACCCCCTAGCACCCCTGGGGGAGCAGTACTTC.

This rearrangement joins TRBV13 to TRBJ2-3, with D possibly being TRBD2 (5 bases). The V gene lost 5 bases and the J gene lost 6 bases, with 9 bases spanning the gap. The CDR3 length is 12 residues. The germline V gene has CDR1 PRHDT and CDR2 FYEKMQ (reference sequence). CDR3 DNA sequence: TGTGCCAGCAGCGCAACTAGGGATACGCAGTATTTT. It specifies CASSATRDTQYF.

CDR3 nucleotides: TGTGCCAGCAGCTTGGTGGGCCACAATGAGCAGTTCTTC. This translates into CASSLVGHNEQFF. This rearrangement joins TRBV5-6 to TRBJ2-1; D remains ambiguous. The germline CDR1 and CDR2 sequences are SGHDT and YYEEEE. The CDR3 totals 13 residues. V lost 0 bases, J lost 5 bases, and 6 bases lay in between.

The chain links TRBV6-1 to TRBJ2-1, with D unresolved. The CDR3 is 12 amino acids. With 6 bases removed from V and 5 bases from J, the gap between germline ends came to 8 bases. Per the germline V gene, CDR1 is MNHNS and CDR2 is SASEGT. The CDR3 coding sequence is TGTGCCAGCAGCGGAATACACAATGAGCAGTTCTTC. Translating it yields CASSGIHNEQFF.

This clone came up a few times. The V gene is TRBV29-1, the J gene TRBJ1-1; D might be TRBD1 (5 bases). CDR1 is SQVTM and CDR2 is ANQGSEA in the germline V gene. The V end lost 7 bases, the J end lost 0 bases, and 9 bases lay between the germline ends. The CDR3 is 12 amino acids. CDR3 protein: CSGGILNTEAFF. For the CDR3, the DNA is TGCAGCGGGGGGATATTGAACACTGAAGCTTTCTTT.

The J gene is TRBJ1-2, the V gene TRBV5-6, with D possibly matching TRBD1 (6 bases). The CDR3 totals 13 residues. V dropped 4 bases and J dropped 4 bases, with 11 bases sitting between them. Germline V CDR1 and CDR2: SGHDT, YYEEEE. The CDR3 DNA is TGTGCCAGCAGCGCAGGGGATAGCTATGGCTACACCTTC. Its translation: CASSAGDSYGYTF.

This clone showed up just a few times. The V gene is TRBV27, the J gene TRBJ2-2; 7 bases map to TRBD1. This CDR3 contains 16 residues. The V and J ends lost 6 bases and 1 base, in that order; junction bases with no gene match: 8. Germline lookup yields CDR1 MNHEY and CDR2 SMNVEV (reference sequence). CDR3 residues: CASSKLTGRNTGELFF. The CDR3 nucleotides are TGTGCCAGCAGCAAGCTGACAGGGAGGAACACCGGGGAGCTGTTTTTT.

This chain's CDR3 is CAWSASTHQPQHF. In DNA form, the CDR3 reads TGTGCCTGGAGTGCCTCGACTCATCAGCCCCAGCATTTT. V and J are TRBV30 and TRBJ1-5; D is unresolved. The CDR3 length is 13 residues. V was trimmed by 1 base and J by 5 bases, leaving 9 bases between them. Germline CDR1 is GTSNPN and CDR2 is SVGIG (reference sequence).

V and J are TRBV5-1 and TRBJ2-5; tentatively, D is TRBD2 (7 bases). V lost 1 base and J 1 base, leaving 14 bases between the germline ends. Germline-derived CDR1 and CDR2 are SGHRS and YFSETQ. This CDR3 region has 16 residues. CDR3 sequence reads: CASSLQARGGQETQYF. CDR3 DNA sequence: TGCGCCAGCAGCTTGCAGGCTAGGGGGGGCCAAGAGACCCAGTACTTC.

The CDR3 DNA sequence: TGTGCCAGCAGTTACGGAGAGATGAGAAACACAGATACGCAGTATTTT. Translating it yields CASSYGEMRNTDTQYF. This chain connects TRBV6-6 to TRBJ2-3, with no clear D. The length of the CDR3 is 16 residues. CDR1 and CDR2 from the germline V gene are MNHNY and SVGAGI (reference sequence). V lost 2 bases, J lost 2 bases, and 14 bases lay in between.

There are a few counts of this clone. V is TRBV9 and J is TRBJ2-2; the D gene is possibly TRBD1 (5 bases). The length of the CDR3 is 14 residues. Trimming pared 5 bases from V and 2 bases from J, leaving 10 bases between. Germline V gene lookup returns CDR1 SGDLS and CDR2 YYNGEE. The CDR3 region has the DNA TGTGCCAGCAGTGGGGCCCCCAACACCGGGGAGCTGTTTTTT. This gives the protein CASSGAPNTGELFF.